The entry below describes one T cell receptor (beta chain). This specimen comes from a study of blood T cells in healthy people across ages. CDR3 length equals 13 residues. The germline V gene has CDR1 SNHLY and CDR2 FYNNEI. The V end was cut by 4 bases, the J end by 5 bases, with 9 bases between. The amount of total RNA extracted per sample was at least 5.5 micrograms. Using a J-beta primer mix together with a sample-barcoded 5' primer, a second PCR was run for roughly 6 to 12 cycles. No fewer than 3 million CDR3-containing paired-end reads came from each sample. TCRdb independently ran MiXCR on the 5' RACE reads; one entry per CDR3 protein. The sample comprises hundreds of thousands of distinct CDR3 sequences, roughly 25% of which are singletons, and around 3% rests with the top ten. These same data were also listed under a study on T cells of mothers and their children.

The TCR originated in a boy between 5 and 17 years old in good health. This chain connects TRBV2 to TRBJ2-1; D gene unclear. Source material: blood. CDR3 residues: CASSGRLDNEQFF. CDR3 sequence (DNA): TGTGCCAGCAGTGGCCGACTGGACAATGAGCAGTTCTTC.